This TCR beta chain was recovered during a study of blood T cell repertoires in COVID-19. The overall study: Researchers got acute and convalescent COVID-19 samples from the United States, Italy and Spain.

Adults between roughly 18 and 95 years of age took part from under 30 US areas. Authors' analysis steps: Quantification of nucleated cells was approximated via reference gene primer amplification. Some clones are missing from TCRdb's copy, which holds only in-frame ones; the method was immunoSEQ multiplex PCR. V and J calls and clone size are those listed in that table; D and trimming were worked out from the DNA. Among a few hundred thousand clones, approximately 84% were seen once, and the ten largest hold more than 1.5%. The CDR3 has 15 amino acids. This chain joins TRBV12-2 and TRBJ1-5; the listed D gene, TRBD1, was not tested against the DNA. TRBV12-2 corresponds to a pseudogene. The receptor comes from a man aged 40-49 years who had recovered from COVID-19. Sequencing was carried out using PBMCs or T cells enriched from blood (not recorded which). The CDR3 protein is CASRSGTPTNQPQHF. Written as DNA, the CDR3 is TGTGCAAGTCGCTCAGGTACGCCTACCAATCAGCCCCAGCATTTT.